This record covers a single T cell receptor beta chain. The CDR3 covers 13 residues. Trimming cost V 5 bases and J 3 bases, with 10 bases left between them. The sample belongs to a study of control samples from healthy donors and cancer patients. Clones were sequenced by immunoSEQ multiplex PCR, and TCRdb holds only the in-frame ones, with some missing. The table shows some 130,000 clones, with over 75% occurring only once. J is TRBJ1-2 and V is TRBV12-3 or TRBV12-4, with D perhaps TRBD1 (6 bases). The sequence derives from a man in his forties in good health. The specimen was blood. The CDR3 bases are TGTGCCAGCAGTCTACAGGGTCACTATGGCTACACCTTC. This translates into CASSLQGHYGYTF.